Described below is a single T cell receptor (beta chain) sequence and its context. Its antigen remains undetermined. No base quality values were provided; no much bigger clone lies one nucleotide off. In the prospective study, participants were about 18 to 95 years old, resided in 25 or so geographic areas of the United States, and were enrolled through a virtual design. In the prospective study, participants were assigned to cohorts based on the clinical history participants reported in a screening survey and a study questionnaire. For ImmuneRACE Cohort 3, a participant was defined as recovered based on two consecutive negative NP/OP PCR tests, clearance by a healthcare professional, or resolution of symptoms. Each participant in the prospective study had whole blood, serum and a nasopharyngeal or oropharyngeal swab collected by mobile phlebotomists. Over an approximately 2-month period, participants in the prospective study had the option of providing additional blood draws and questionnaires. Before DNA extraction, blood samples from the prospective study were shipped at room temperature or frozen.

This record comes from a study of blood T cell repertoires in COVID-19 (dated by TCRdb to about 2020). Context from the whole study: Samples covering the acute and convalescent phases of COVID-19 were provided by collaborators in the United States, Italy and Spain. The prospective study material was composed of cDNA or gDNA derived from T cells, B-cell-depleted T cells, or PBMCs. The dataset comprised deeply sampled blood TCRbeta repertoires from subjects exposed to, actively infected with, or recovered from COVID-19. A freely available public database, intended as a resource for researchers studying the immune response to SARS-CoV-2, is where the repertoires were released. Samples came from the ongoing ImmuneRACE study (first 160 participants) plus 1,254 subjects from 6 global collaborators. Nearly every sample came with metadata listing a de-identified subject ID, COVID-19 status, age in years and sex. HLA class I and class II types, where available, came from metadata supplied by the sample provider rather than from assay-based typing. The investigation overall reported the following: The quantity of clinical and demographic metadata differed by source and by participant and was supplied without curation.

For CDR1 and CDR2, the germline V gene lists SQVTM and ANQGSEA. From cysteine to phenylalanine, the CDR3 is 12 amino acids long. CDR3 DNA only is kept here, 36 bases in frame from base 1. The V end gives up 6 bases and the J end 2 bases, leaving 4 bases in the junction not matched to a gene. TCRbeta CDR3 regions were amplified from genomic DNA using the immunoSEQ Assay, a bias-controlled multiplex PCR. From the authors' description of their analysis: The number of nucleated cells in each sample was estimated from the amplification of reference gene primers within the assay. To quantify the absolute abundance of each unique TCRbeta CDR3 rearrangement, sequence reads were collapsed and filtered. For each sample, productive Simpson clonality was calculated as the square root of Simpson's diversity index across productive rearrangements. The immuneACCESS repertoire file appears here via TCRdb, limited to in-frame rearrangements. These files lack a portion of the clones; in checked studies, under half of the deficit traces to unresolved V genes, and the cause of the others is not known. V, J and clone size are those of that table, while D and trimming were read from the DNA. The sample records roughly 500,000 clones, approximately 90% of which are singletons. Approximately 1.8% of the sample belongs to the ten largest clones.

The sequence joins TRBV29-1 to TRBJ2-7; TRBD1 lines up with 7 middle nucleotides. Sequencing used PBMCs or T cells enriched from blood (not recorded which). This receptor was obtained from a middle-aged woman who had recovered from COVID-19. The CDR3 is CSVVQGTYEQYF. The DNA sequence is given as TGCAGCGTAGTACAGGGGACCTACGAGCAGTACTTC.